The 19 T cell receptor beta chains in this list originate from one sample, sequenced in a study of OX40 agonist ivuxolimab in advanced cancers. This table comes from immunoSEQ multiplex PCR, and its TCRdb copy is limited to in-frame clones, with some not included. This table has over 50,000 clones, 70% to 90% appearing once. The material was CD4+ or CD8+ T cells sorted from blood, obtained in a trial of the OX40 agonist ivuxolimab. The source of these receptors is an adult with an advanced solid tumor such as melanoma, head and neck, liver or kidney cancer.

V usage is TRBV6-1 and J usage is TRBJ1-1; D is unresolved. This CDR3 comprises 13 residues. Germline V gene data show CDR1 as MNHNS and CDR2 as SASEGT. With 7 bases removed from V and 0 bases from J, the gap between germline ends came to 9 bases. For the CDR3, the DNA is TGTGCCAGCACTGAGGGTTTGAACACTGAAGCTTTCTTT. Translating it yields CASTEGLNTEAFF.

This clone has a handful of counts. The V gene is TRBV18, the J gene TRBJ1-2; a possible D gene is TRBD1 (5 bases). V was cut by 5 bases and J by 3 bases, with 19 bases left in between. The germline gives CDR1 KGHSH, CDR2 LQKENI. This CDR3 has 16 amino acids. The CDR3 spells CASSTGTGNPDYGYTF. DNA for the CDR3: TGTGCCAGCTCAACGGGGACCGGGAACCCGGACTATGGCTACACCTTC.

As DNA, the CDR3 is TGTGCCAGTCCACGGACTAGCGGGAGCGCCGGGGCGACCCAGTACTTC. This translates into CASPRTSGSAGATQYF. The chain combines TRBV5-8 with TRBJ2-5, with 13 bases fitting TRBD2. After removal of 8 bases from V and 7 bases from J, the junction contained 14 bases not matched to a gene. Germline values: CDR1 SGHTS, CDR2 YDEGEE. The CDR3 is made up of 16 amino acids.

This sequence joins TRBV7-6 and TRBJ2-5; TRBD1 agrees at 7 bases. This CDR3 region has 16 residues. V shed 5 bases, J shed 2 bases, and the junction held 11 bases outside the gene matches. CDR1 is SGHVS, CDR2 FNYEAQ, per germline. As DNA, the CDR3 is TGTGCCAGCAGCCCCTGGTCTGGGACAGATCAAGAGACCCAGTACTTC. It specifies CASSPWSGTDQETQYF.

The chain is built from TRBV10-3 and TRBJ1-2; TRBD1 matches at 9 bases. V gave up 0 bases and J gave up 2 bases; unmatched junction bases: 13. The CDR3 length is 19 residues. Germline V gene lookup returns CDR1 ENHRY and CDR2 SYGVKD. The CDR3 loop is CAISESSGTGLFPNYGYTF. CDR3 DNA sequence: TGTGCCATCAGTGAGTCCTCCGGGACAGGGCTCTTCCCCAACTATGGCTACACCTTC.

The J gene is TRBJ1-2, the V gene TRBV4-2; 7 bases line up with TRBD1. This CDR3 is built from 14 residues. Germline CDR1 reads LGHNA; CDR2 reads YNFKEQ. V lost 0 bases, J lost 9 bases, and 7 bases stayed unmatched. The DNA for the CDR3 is TGTGCCAGCAGCCAAGATGGGACAGTCCTCCGCTACACCTTC. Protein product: CASSQDGTVLRYTF.

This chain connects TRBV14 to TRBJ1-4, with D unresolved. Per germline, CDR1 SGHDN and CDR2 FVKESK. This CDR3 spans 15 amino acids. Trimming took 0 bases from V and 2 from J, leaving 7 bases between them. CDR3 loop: CASSQDRQTNEKLFF. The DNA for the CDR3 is TGTGCCAGCAGCCAAGATCGGCAGACTAATGAAAAACTGTTTTTT. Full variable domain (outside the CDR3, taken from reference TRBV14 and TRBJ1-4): EAGVTQFPSHSVIEKGQTVTLRCDPISGHDNLYWYRRVMGKEIKFLLHFVKESKQDESGMPNNRFLAERTGGTYSTLKVQPAELEDSGVYFCASSQDRQTNEKLFFGSGTQLSVL.

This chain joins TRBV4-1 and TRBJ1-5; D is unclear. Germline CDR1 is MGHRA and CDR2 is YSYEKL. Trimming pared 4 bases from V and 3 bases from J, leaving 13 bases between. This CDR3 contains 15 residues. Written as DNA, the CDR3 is TGCGCCAGCAGCCCCGTGACGGGAAACAATCAGCCCCAGCATTTT. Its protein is CASSPVTGNNQPQHF.

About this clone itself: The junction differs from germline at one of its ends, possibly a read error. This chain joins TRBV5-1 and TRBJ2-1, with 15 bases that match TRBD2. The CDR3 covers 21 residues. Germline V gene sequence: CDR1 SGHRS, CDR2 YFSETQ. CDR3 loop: CAGSLAGTSGRPDTTYNEQFF. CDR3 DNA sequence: TGCGCCGGCAGCTTGGCCGGGACTAGCGGGAGGCCCGATACGACCTACAATGAGCAGTTCTTC.

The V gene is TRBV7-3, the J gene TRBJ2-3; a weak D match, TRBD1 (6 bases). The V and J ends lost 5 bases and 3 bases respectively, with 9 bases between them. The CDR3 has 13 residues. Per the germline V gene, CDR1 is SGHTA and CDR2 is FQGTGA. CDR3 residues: CASSPGTTDTQYF. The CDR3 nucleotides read TGTGCCAGCAGCCCCGGGACAACAGATACGCAGTATTTT.

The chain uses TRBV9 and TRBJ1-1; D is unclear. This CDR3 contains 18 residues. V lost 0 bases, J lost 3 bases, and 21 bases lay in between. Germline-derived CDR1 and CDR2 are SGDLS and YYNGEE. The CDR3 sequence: CASSVDQYVEVTDTEAFF. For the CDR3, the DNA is TGTGCCAGCAGCGTAGATCAGTATGTCGAAGTTACGGACACTGAAGCTTTCTTT.

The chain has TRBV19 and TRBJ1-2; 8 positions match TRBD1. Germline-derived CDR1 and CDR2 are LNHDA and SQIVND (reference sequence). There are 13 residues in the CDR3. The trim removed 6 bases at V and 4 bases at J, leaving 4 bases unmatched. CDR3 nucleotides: TGTGCCAGTAGGGGACAGGCGTTCTATGGCTACACCTTC. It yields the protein CASRGQAFYGYTF.

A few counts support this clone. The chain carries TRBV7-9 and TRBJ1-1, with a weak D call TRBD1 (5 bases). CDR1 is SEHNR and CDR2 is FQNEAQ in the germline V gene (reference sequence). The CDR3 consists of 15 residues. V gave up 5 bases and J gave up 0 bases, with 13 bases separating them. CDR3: CASSKTAYMNTEAFF. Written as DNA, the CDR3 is TGTGCCAGCAGCAAGACAGCGTACATGAACACTGAAGCTTTCTTT.

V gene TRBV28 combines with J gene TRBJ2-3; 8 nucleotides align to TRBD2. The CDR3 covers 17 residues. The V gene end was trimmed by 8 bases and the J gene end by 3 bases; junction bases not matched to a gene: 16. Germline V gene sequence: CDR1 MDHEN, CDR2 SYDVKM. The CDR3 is CASLSVPESGGTDTQYF. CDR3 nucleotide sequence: TGTGCCAGCCTATCGGTCCCAGAAAGCGGGGGTACAGATACGCAGTATTTT.

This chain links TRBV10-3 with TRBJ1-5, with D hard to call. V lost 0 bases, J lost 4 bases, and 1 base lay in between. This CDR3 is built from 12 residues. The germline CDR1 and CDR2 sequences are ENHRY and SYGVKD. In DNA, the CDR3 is TGTGCCATCAGTGAGTCGAATCAGCCCCAGCATTTT. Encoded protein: CAISESNQPQHF.

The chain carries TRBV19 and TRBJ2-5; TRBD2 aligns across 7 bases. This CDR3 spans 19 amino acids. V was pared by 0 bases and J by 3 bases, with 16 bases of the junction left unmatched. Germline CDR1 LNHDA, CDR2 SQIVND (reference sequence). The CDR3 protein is CASSIDSGAGVTQEETQYF. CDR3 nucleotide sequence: TGTGCCAGTAGTATAGATTCGGGTGCGGGGGTAACCCAGGAAGAGACCCAGTACTTC.

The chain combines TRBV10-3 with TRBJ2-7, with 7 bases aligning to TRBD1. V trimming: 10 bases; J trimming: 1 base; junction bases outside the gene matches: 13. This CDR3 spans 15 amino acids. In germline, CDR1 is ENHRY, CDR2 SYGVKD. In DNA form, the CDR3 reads TGTGCCACCAGAACGAATTCGGGACAGTCCTACGAGCAGTACTTC. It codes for CATRTNSGQSYEQYF.

DNA for the CDR3: TGTGCCAGCTCACCACCGAAAGGGGGGGGTAATCAGCCCCAGCATTTT. The encoded protein is CASSPPKGGGNQPQHF. The V call is TRBV18, the J call TRBJ1-5, with TRBD1 as a possible D gene (6 bases). Germline CDR1 and CDR2: KGHSH and LQKENI. Trimming left V 0 bases short and J 4 bases short, with 13 bases between. The length of the CDR3 is 16 residues.

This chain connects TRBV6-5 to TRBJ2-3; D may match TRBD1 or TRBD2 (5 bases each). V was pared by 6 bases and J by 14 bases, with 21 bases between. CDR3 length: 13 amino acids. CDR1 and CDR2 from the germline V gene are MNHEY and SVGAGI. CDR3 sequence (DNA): TGTGCCAGCAGCCCTGGGGACGGGACGCGGGTGTATTTT. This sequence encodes CASSPGDGTRVYF.